A single sample gave rise to the 13 T cell receptor beta chains below, sequenced in a study of blood T cells in healthy people across ages. Alongside a J-beta primer mix, a sample-barcoded 5' primer served in a second PCR lasting roughly 7 to 11 cycles. TCRdb used MiXCR to reprocess the 5' RACE reads, holding one entry per CDR3 protein. The sample has 780,000 or so distinct CDR3 sequences, approximately 60% seen once. Sequencing was done on a sample of blood. The receptors were sampled from a man aged 35 to 55 in good health.

Details on this clonotype: Being one base from a much bigger clone, this may be a read error. The chain joins TRBV6-5 to TRBJ2-4; no clear D. The J call may be faulty, since TRBJ2-7 better matches the DNA end. Germline V gives CDR1 MNHEY, CDR2 SVGAGI. The CDR3 extends over 12 amino acids. The DNA of the CDR3 is TGTGCCAGCAGTTATACGGACTACGAGCAGTACTTC. Translation gives CASSYTDYEQYF.

The chain links TRBV27 to TRBJ2-1; TRBD2 might be the D (6 bases). The CDR3 spans 16 residues. The V end lost 5 bases, the J end lost 0 bases, and 14 bases lay between the germline ends. The germline gives CDR1 MNHEY, CDR2 SMNVEV (reference sequence). CDR3 nucleotides: TGTGCCAGCAGTACCGCGGGGTTTGGCTCCTACAATGAGCAGTTCTTC. Protein sequence: CASSTAGFGSYNEQFF.

This chain connects TRBV5-1 to TRBJ2-5; the D is unclear. Gene TRBJ2-7 matches the end of the DNA better, so the J call may be wrong. Germline V gives CDR1 SGHRS, CDR2 YFSETQ. The CDR3 has 14 amino acids. CDR3 in amino acids: CASTEVVGSSEQYF. The CDR3 bases are TGCGCCAGCACCGAAGTAGTGGGTTCTTCCGAGCAGTACTTC.

The rearrangement uses TRBV14 and TRBJ1-1; D may be TRBD1 (5 bases). Germline V gives CDR1 SGHDN, CDR2 FVKESK. Trimming shortened V by 5 bases and J by 1 base, and 14 bases separated the two germline ends. The CDR3 is 15 amino acids. The CDR3 DNA reads as TGTGCCAGCAGCAGCCGGGGACCGCCGAACACTGAAGCTTTCTTT. It encodes CASSSRGPPNTEAFF. The complete variable domain, with remaining parts taken from reference TRBV14 and TRBJ1-1, reads EAGVTQFPSHSVIEKGQTVTLRCDPISGHDNLYWYRRVMGKEIKFLLHFVKESKQDESGMPNNRFLAERTGGTYSTLKVQPAELEDSGVYFCASSSRGPPNTEAFFGQGTRLTVV.

The V gene is TRBV7-2, the J gene TRBJ2-7; D might be TRBD2 (6 bases). V lost 2 bases to trimming and J lost 4 bases, with 21 bases between them. The germline CDR1 and CDR2 sequences are SGHTA and FQGNSA. The length of the CDR3 is 17 residues. The CDR3 DNA reads as TGTGCCAGCAGCTTAACGGGGTCGGGAGTCACAATTTACGAGCAGTACTTC. Its protein product is CASSLTGSGVTIYEQYF.

The chain uses TRBV28 and TRBJ1-2, with a tentative D call TRBD1 (6 bases). The CDR3 is made up of 16 amino acids. V lost 2 bases and J lost 4, with 17 bases in between. Germline CDR1 is MDHEN and CDR2 is SYDVKM. DNA of the CDR3: TGTGCCAGCAGTTTAGCAGGGGCGCTTTGGTTCTATGGCTACACCTTC. This encodes CASSLAGALWFYGYTF.

The chain's CDR3 is CASTITRTGNEQFF. The CDR3 DNA reads as TGTGCCAGCACAATAACGAGGACAGGCAATGAGCAGTTCTTC. The chain carries TRBV12-3 or TRBV12-4 and TRBJ2-1, with TRBD1 matching over 7 bases. The CDR3 consists of 14 residues. After removal of 7 bases from V and 6 bases from J, the junction contained 9 bases not matched to a gene.

This clonotype came up a few times. The genes are TRBV15 and TRBJ2-3; 8 bases match TRBD2. Germline values: CDR1 LNHNV, CDR2 YYDKDF (reference sequence). The CDR3 extends over 13 amino acids. The DNA of the CDR3 is TGTGCTCACTCGGGGGGGAGCACAGATACGCAGTATTTT. Encoded protein: CAHSGGSTDTQYF.

This CDR3 is CASSGAGLSNQPQHF. In DNA, the CDR3 is TGTGCCAGCAGTGGAGCAGGGCTAAGCAATCAGCCCCAGCATTTT. This rearrangement joins TRBV2 to TRBJ1-5; TRBD1 is a possible D gene (5 bases). Germline lookup yields CDR1 SNHLY and CDR2 FYNNEI. Trimming removed 4 bases at V and 1 base at J, with 11 bases between. This CDR3 contains 15 residues. Filled out from reference TRBV2 and TRBJ1-5, the complete variable domain reads EPEVTQTPSHQVTQMGQEVILRCVPISNHLYFYWYRQILGQKVEFLVSFYNNEISEKSEIFDDQFSVERPDGSNFTLKIRSTKLEDSAMYFCASSGAGLSNQPQHFGDGTRLSIL.

The rearrangement joins TRBV4-2 to TRBJ2-3; a possible D gene is TRBD1 (5 bases). CDR1 is LGHNA, CDR2 YNFKEQ, per germline. The CDR3 sequence is 17 residues long. Trimming removed 0 bases from V and 2 bases from J, with 15 bases in between. The CDR3 loop is CASSQEGRPKSTDTQYF. CDR3 nucleotides: TGTGCCAGCAGCCAAGAGGGGCGACCCAAGTCCACAGATACGCAGTATTTT.

V usage is TRBV20-1 and J usage is TRBJ2-1; the D gene could be TRBD1 or TRBD2 (7 bases each). V lost 0 bases and J lost 7, with 25 bases in between. Per the germline V gene, CDR1 is DFQATT and CDR2 is SNEGSKA (reference sequence). The CDR3 has 18 amino acids. The CDR3 sequence is CSARDAAAGGGPGNEQFF. In DNA, the CDR3 is TGCAGTGCTAGAGATGCTGCTGCAGGGGGGGGACCGGGGAATGAGCAGTTCTTC.

The genes are TRBV15 and TRBJ2-7; D is possibly TRBD1 (5 bases). CDR3 length: 14 residues. CDR1 is LNHNV and CDR2 is YYDKDF in the germline V gene (reference sequence). Deletions cut 0 bases from V and 7 bases from J, with 13 bases between. CDR3 residues: CATSRDQGPNEQYF. CDR3 in DNA: TGTGCCACCAGCAGAGATCAGGGCCCCAATGAGCAGTACTTC.

The chain has TRBV11-2 and TRBJ1-1; no reliable D call. V lost 5 bases and J 4 bases, leaving 14 bases between the germline ends. Germline V gene lookup returns CDR1 SGHAT and CDR2 FQNNGV. The CDR3 extends over 14 amino acids. Here the CDR3 DNA reads TGTGCCAGCAGCCGCCTGACCGTCGGCACTGAAGCTTTCTTT. Amino acids: CASSRLTVGTEAFF.